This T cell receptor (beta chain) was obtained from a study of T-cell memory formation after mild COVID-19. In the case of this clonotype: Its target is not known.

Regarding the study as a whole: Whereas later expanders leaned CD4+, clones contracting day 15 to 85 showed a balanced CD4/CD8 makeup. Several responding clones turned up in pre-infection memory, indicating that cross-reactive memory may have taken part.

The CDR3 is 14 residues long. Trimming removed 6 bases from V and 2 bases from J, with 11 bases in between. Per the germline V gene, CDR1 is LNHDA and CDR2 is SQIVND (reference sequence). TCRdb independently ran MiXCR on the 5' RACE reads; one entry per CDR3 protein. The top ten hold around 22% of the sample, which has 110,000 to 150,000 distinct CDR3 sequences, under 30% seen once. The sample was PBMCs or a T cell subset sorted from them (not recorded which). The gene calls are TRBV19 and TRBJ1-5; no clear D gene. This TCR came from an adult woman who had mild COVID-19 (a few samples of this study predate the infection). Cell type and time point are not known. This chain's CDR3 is CASSPAGGNQPQHF. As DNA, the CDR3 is TGTGCCAGTAGCCCGGCGGGAGGCAATCAGCCCCAGCATTTT.